Detailed here is one TCR beta chain. The antigen remains unidentified. Isolation yielded PBMCs, at least 6 million per sample, in every case. The authors extracted at least 6 micrograms of total RNA per sample. The data originate from a study of blood T cells in healthy people across ages. Next came a second PCR, run for about 7 to 12 cycles, which used a sample-barcoded 5' primer along with a J-beta primer mix. TCRdb re-called the 5' RACE reads through MiXCR, storing one row per CDR3 protein. This table has 1.5 million to 2 million distinct CDR3 sequences, 28% appearing once. Notes on the study in general: Long-lived and aged donors differed, with more naive CD4+ cells and higher diversity in the long-lived.

V lost 0 bases, J lost 9 bases, and 21 bases lay in between. The CDR3 loop spans 17 amino acids. Germline lookup yields CDR1 LGHNA and CDR2 YSLEER. The TCR originated in a woman in her twenties or thirties in good health. The gene calls are TRBV4-3 and TRBJ2-1; maybe TRBD2 (5 bases). Specimen: blood. The chain's CDR3 is CASSQDLGYGAAGEQFF. DNA for the CDR3: TGCGCCAGCAGCCAAGACCTGGGCTATGGCGCTGCGGGTGAGCAGTTCTTC.